These 18 T cell receptor beta chains share one sample of origin, sequenced in a study of identical twins. TCRdb processed the 5' RACE reads anew with MiXCR; each CDR3 protein has one entry. The sample gives approximately 590,000 distinct CDR3 sequences, 9% to 10% of which show up once; around 3.2% is in the top ten. In addition, the sample was reused for a study of yellow fever vaccine responses in identical twins.

Sequencing was carried out using PBMCs. The receptors were gathered from a woman under 30 in good health.

The chain carries TRBV6-1 and TRBJ2-1; D remains unclear. This CDR3 has 15 amino acids. Looked up from germline, CDR1 is MNHNS and CDR2 is SASEGT. Trimming took off 8 bases at V and 6 bases at J, with 20 bases between the two ends. The CDR3 reads CASGLNPDTPNEQFF. In DNA, the CDR3 is TGTGCCAGCGGGCTTAACCCAGATACACCCAATGAGCAGTTCTTC.

This clonotype was counted at least ten times. The chain has TRBV6-2 or TRBV6-3 and TRBJ2-5, with 8 bases matching TRBD2. Germline loops: CDR1 MNHEY, CDR2 SVGEGT. Trimming took 3 bases from V and 5 from J; bases not matched to a gene: 14. This CDR3 comprises 17 residues. The CDR3 DNA reads as TGTGCCAGCAGTTATTGGGCGGGAGGAGCCTCACGGGAGACCCAGTACTTC. It yields the protein CASSYWAGGASRETQYF.

The J gene is TRBJ1-2, the V gene TRBV5-6; tentative D call: TRBD1 (5 bases). Germline V gives CDR1 SGHDT, CDR2 YYEEEE. V dropped 1 base and J dropped 5 bases, with 12 bases sitting between them. This CDR3 is 14 amino acids long. Here the CDR3 DNA reads TGTGCCAGCAGCTTGTCAGGGCCCTTATATGGCTACACCTTC. Translating gives CASSLSGPLYGYTF.

J is TRBJ2-1 and V is TRBV7-9; 8 bases match TRBD1. The trim removed 1 base at V and 0 bases at J, leaving 2 bases unmatched. The germline V gene has CDR1 SEHNR and CDR2 FQNEAQ (reference sequence). This CDR3 region has 16 residues. This chain's CDR3 is CASSLGTGRSYNEQFF. The CDR3 coding sequence is TGTGCCAGCAGCTTAGGGACAGGGCGCTCCTACAATGAGCAGTTCTTC.

The chain uses TRBV27 and TRBJ2-1, with 7 bases that match TRBD1. Germline V gene data show CDR1 as MNHEY and CDR2 as SMNVEV (reference sequence). The CDR3 runs to 15 residues. Trimming cost V 2 bases and J 4 bases; bases outside gene matches: 5. CDR3 residues: CASSLRWGQYNEQFF. CDR3 coding DNA: TGTGCCAGCAGTTTAAGATGGGGACAGTACAATGAGCAGTTCTTC.

This clonotype has just a few counts. The rearrangement uses TRBV29-1 and TRBJ2-7; D call uncertain. This CDR3 is 14 amino acids long. V was pared by 3 bases and J by 1 base, with 13 bases between. Germline CDR1 and CDR2: SQVTM and ANQGSEA. The CDR3 DNA reads as TGCAGCGTTGACGGTGACATGGGGTCCTACGAGCAGTACTTC. Its translation: CSVDGDMGSYEQYF.

The V gene is TRBV6-5, the J gene TRBJ2-5, with D possibly matching TRBD2 (6 bases). The CDR3 has 17 residues. Trimming cost V 8 bases and J 5 bases, with 27 bases left between them. Germline lookup yields CDR1 MNHEY and CDR2 SVGAGI. Here the CDR3 DNA reads TGTGCCAGCGTTACAACCCGACTAGACTTGTATTTGGAGACCCAGTACTTC. Its translation is CASVTTRLDLYLETQYF.

The chain recombines TRBV27 with TRBJ1-1, with D perhaps TRBD1 (5 bases). Germline lookup yields CDR1 MNHEY and CDR2 SMNVEV (reference sequence). The CDR3 spans 14 residues. V lost 8 bases and J lost 0, with 13 bases in between. The DNA of the CDR3 is TGTGCCAGCGCAAAACCGGGGCTGAACACTGAAGCTTTCTTT. Residues: CASAKPGLNTEAFF.

In its sample, this clonotype was seen many times. V usage is TRBV12-3 or TRBV12-4 and J usage is TRBJ2-2; perhaps TRBD2 as D (5 bases). V was pared by 6 bases and J by 1 base, with 12 bases between. This CDR3 spans 15 amino acids. The CDR3 DNA reads as TGTGCCAGCAGCCCGCGGGCCCAGAACACCGGGGAGCTGTTTTTT. Translating gives CASSPRAQNTGELFF.

This clonotype was counted between two and nine times. The J gene is TRBJ2-1, the V gene TRBV7-6, with 7 bases matching TRBD2. The CDR3 is made up of 18 amino acids. CDR1 SGHVS and CDR2 FNYEAQ come from the germline V gene. V dropped 5 bases and J dropped 7; count of bases not matched to a gene: 20. CDR3 DNA: TGTGCCAGCAGCGCGCCCCCGGGCCTAGCGGCTAAGGGAAATGAGCAGTTCTTC. This gives the protein CASSAPPGLAAKGNEQFF.

This clonotype was seen many times. The chain links TRBV4-3 to TRBJ2-7; D is possibly TRBD2 (6 bases). Deletions cut 3 bases from V and 6 bases from J, with 12 bases between. Per the germline V gene, CDR1 is LGHNA and CDR2 is YSLEER. The CDR3 covers 13 residues. CDR3 loop: CASSQTSLGEQYF. CDR3 coding DNA: TGCGCCAGCAGCCAGACTAGTTTGGGCGAGCAGTACTTC.

This clonotype was counted between two and nine times. J is TRBJ1-1 and V is TRBV6-2 or TRBV6-3, with D maybe TRBD1 (6 bases). Trimming stripped 1 base from V and 5 bases from J, with 14 bases between. Germline values: CDR1 MNHEY, CDR2 SVGEGT. This CDR3 comprises 15 residues. DNA for the CDR3: TGTGCCAGCAGTTACTTCGGCAGGGGAGGAACTGAAGCTTTCTTT. Its translation is CASSYFGRGGTEAFF.

This clonotype was seen many times. This sequence joins TRBV27 and TRBJ2-2, with D possibly being TRBD2 (6 bases). The CDR3 contains 17 residues. V lost 2 bases and J 3 bases, leaving 16 bases between the germline ends. Germline V gives CDR1 MNHEY, CDR2 SMNVEV (reference sequence). The CDR3 reads CASSLNRDGSYTGELFF. CDR3 sequence (DNA): TGTGCCAGCAGTTTAAACCGCGACGGGAGTTACACCGGGGAGCTGTTTTTT.

This clonotype was seen a handful of times. This rearrangement joins TRBV7-2 to TRBJ1-2; the D gene is possibly TRBD1 (5 bases). The germline CDR1 and CDR2 sequences are SGHTA and FQGNSA. The CDR3 loop spans 13 amino acids. V lost 1 base and J 8 bases, leaving 11 bases between the germline ends. CDR3 DNA sequence: TGTGCCAGCAGCTTAGAAGGGGCGAGGGGCTACACCTTC. Amino acid sequence: CASSLEGARGYTF.

This clonotype showed up many times. The chain uses TRBV20-1 and TRBJ2-7; 10 nucleotides line up with TRBD2. V was clipped by 0 bases and J by 4 bases; unmatched bases: 3. Germline V CDR1 and CDR2: DFQATT, SNEGSKA (reference sequence). CDR3 length: 14 amino acids. The CDR3 nucleotides read TGCAGTGCTAGAGATCCTAGCGGGAGTTACGAGCAGTACTTC. This codes for CSARDPSGSYEQYF.

This clonotype has only a few counts. V gene TRBV6-5 combines with J gene TRBJ2-7; D is possibly TRBD2 (6 bases). Trimming removed 4 bases from V and 10 bases from J, with 11 bases in between. The CDR3 runs 11 residues. Germline V lookup: CDR1 MNHEY, CDR2 SVGAGI. In DNA, the CDR3 is TGTGCCAGCAGTTCCGGGACTTTTCAGTACTTC. It translates to CASSSGTFQYF.

This clonotype was seen ten or more times. J is TRBJ2-5 and V is TRBV6-1, with a weak D call TRBD2 (5 bases). This CDR3 comprises 13 residues. CDR1 and CDR2 from the germline V gene are MNHNS and SASEGT. The ends were cut back, 6 bases at V and 5 bases at J, with 13 bases in the middle. The DNA for the CDR3 is TGTGCCAGCAGACTATCAGGAGGCGAGACCCAGTACTTC. Protein product: CASRLSGGETQYF.

This chain joins TRBV14 and TRBJ2-7; the match to TRBD1 covers 7 bases. Trimming at V came to 4 bases and at J to 0 bases, leaving 9 bases not matched to a gene. Germline V CDR1 and CDR2: SGHDN, FVKESK. The length of the CDR3 is 16 residues. CDR3 region: CASSRAEDRSSYEQYF. The CDR3 DNA sequence: TGTGCCAGCAGCCGAGCTGAGGACAGGAGCTCCTACGAGCAGTACTTC.